This T cell receptor (beta chain) was recovered during a study of Ad26.COV2.S vaccination and SARS-CoV-2 variants. Background on the study: In the study, Ad26.COV2.S was injected intramuscularly once, or twice 56 days apart.

Treatment of the sample: over 15 received Ad26.COV2.S at low or high dose, single or two shots; 5 received placebo; per-sample allocation not given. Vaccine and placebo recipients were sampled on day 63 after the first injection. An Ad26 vector carrying the Wuhan-strain SARS-CoV-2 spike served as the vaccine. In the case of this clone: Its antigen is not known.

The data were produced by immunoSEQ multiplex PCR, yet TCRdb's version contains in-frame clones alone and is incomplete. The sample records around 450,000 clones, about nine tenths being singletons. This CDR3 has 14 amino acids. Trimming stripped 4 bases from V and 0 bases from J, with 10 bases between. Germline V lookup: CDR1 SNHLY, CDR2 FYNNEI. The study, taken as a whole, reports: Vaccine recipients showed a spike-specific TCR breadth that was higher than in placebo recipients. Vaccine recipients and placebo recipients showed similar non-spike TCR breadth.

The V gene is TRBV2, the J gene TRBJ2-7; D remains unclear. Source: peripheral blood, taken in a trial of Ad26.COV2.S vaccine versus placebo. The sequence came from a person between 18 and 65 years old who received the Ad26.COV2.S COVID-19 vaccine or a placebo. As DNA, the CDR3 is TGTGCCAGCAGTGTACGGGTCAGCTCCTACGAGCAGTACTTC. Encoded protein: CASSVRVSSYEQYF.